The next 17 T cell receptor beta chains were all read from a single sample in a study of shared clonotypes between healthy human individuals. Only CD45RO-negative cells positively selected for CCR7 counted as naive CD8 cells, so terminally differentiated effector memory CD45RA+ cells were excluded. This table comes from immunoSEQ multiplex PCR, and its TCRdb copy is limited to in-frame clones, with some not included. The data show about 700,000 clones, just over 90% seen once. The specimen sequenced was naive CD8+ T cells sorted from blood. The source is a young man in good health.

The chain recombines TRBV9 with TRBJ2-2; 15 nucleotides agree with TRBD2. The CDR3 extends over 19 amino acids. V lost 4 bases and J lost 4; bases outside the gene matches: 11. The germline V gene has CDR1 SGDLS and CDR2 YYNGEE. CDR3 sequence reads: CASSSSGTSGRHSTGELFF. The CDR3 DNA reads TGTGCCAGCAGCTCCTCCGGGACTAGCGGGAGGCATTCCACCGGGGAGCTGTTTTTT.

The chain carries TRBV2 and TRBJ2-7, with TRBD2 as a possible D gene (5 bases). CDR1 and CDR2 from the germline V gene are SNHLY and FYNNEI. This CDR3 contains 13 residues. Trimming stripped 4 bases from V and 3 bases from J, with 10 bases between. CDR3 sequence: CASSVVTNYEQYF. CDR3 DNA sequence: TGTGCCAGCAGTGTCGTGACTAACTACGAGCAGTACTTC.

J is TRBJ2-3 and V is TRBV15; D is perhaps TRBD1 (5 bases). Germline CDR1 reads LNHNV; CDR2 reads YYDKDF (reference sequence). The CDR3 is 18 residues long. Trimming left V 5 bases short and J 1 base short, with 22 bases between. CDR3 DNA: TGTGCCACCAGCGGCGTCGACAGAGACTCACACCGCACAGATACGCAGTATTTT. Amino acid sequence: CATSGVDRDSHRTDTQYF.

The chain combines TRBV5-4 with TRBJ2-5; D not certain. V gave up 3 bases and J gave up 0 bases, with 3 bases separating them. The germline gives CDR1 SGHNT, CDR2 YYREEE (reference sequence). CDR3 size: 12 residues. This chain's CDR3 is CASSYNQETQYF. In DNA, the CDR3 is TGTGCCAGCAGCTATAACCAAGAGACCCAGTACTTC.

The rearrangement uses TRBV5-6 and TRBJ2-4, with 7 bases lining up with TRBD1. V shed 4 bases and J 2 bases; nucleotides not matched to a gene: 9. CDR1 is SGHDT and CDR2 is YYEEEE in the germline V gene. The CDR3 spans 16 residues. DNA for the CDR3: TGTGCCAGCAGCAGACCGGGACAGCTTACCAAAAACATTCAGTACTTC. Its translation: CASSRPGQLTKNIQYF.

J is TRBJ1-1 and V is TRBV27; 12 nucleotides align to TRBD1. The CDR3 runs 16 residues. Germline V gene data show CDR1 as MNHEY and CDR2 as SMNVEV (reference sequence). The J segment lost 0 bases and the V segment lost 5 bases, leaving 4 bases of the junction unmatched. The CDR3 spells CASSPGTGGLNTEAFF. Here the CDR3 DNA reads TGTGCCAGCAGTCCAGGGACAGGGGGCTTGAACACTGAAGCTTTCTTT.

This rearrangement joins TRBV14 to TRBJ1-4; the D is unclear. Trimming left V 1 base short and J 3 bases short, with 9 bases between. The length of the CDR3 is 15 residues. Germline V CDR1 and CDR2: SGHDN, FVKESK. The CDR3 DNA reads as TGTGCCAGCAGCCAAGCCAGAACTGCTAATGAAAAACTGTTTTTT. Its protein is CASSQARTANEKLFF.

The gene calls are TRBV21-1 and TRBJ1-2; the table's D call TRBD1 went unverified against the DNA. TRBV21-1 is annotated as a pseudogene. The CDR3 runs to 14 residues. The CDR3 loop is CASSKAQGNYGYTF. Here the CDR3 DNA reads TGTGCCAGCAGCAAAGCACAGGGGAACTATGGCTACACCTTC.

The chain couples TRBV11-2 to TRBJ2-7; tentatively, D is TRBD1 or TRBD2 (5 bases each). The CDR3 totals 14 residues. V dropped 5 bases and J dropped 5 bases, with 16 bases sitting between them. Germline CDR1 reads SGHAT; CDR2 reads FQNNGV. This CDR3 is CASSGRGGTHEQYF. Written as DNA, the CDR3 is TGTGCCAGCAGCGGACGGGGTGGGACCCACGAGCAGTACTTC. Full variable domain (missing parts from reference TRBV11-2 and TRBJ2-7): EAGVAQSPRYKIIEKRQSVAFWCNPISGHATLYWYQQILGQGPKLLIQFQNNGVVDDSQLPKDRFSAERLKGVDSTLKIQPAKLEDSAVYLCASSGRGGTHEQYFGPGTRLTVT.

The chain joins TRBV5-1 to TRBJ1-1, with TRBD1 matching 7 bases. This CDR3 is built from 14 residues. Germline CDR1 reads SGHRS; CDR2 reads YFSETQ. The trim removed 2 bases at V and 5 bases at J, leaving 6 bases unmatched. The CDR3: CASSLGGAWTEAFF. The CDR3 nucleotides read TGCGCCAGCAGCTTAGGGGGCGCGTGGACTGAAGCTTTCTTT.

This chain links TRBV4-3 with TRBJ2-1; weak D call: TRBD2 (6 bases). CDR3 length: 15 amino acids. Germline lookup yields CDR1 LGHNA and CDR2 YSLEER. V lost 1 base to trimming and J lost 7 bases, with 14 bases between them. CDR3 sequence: CASSQGVAVSNEQFF. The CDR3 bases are TGCGCCAGCAGCCAAGGGGTAGCGGTATCTAATGAGCAGTTCTTC.

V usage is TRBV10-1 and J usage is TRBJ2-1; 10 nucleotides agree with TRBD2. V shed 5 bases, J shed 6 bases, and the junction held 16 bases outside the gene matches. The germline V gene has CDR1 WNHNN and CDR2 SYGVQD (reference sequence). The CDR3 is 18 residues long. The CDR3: CASSRGSAGLAVSNEQFF. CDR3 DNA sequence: TGCGCCAGCAGTCGGGGCTCGGCAGGACTAGCGGTCTCCAATGAGCAGTTCTTC.

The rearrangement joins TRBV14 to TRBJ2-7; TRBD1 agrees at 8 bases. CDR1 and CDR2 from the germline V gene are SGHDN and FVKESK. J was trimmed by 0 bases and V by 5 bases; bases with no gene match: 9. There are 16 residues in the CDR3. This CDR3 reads CASSNPRTGSSYEQYF. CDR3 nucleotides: TGTGCCAGCAGCAACCCTCGGACAGGGAGCTCCTACGAGCAGTACTTC.

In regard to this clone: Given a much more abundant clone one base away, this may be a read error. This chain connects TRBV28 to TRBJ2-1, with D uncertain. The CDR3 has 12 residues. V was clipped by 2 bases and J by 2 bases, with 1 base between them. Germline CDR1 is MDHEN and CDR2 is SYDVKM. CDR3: CASSLPYNEQFF. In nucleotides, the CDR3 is TGTGCCAGCAGTTTACCCTACAATGAGCAGTTCTTC.

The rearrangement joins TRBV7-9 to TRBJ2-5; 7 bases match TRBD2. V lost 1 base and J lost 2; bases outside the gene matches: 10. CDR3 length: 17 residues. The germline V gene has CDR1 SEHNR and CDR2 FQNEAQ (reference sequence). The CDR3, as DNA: TGTGCCAGCAGCTTAGTGGCTAGCGGCCTCCTTCAAGAGACCCAGTACTTC. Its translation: CASSLVASGLLQETQYF.

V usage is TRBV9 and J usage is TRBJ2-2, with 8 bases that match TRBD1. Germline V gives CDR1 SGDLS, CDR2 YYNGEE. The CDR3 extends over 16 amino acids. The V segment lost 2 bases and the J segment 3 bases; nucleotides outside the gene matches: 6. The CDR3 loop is CASSVSTGVDTGELFF. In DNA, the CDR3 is TGTGCCAGCAGCGTCTCGACAGGGGTCGACACCGGGGAGCTGTTTTTT.

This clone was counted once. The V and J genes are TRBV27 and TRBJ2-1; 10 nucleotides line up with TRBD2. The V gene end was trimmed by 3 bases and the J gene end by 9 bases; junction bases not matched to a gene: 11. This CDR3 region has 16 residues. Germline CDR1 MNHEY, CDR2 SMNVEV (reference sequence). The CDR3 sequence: CASSLTSSGRGAEQFF. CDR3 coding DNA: TGTGCCAGCAGTTTGACCTCTAGCGGGAGAGGTGCTGAGCAGTTCTTC.